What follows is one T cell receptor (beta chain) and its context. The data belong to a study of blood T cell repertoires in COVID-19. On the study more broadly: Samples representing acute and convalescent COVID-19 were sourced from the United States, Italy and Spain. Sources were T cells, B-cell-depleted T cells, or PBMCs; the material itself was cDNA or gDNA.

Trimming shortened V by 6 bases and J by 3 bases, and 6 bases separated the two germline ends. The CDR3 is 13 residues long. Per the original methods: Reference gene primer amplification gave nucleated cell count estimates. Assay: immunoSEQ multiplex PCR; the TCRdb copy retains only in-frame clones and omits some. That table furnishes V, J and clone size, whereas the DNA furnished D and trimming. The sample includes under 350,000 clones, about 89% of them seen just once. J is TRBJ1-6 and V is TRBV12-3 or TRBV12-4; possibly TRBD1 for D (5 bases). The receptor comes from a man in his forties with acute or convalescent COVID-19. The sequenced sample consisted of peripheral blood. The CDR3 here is CASSRVYNSPLHF. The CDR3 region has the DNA TGTGCCAGCAGCAGGGTCTATAATTCACCCCTCCACTTT.